The 8 T cell receptor beta chains given below trace back to one sample, sequenced in a study of a mutant IDH1 vaccine in newly diagnosed glioma. Their cognate antigens are unknown. Time point specified: week 47, end of study. Doses of 300 ug of mutant IDH1 20-mer peptide were given with topical imiquimod. TCRdb's copy holds only in-frame clones and misses some; the assay was immunoSEQ multiplex PCR. The profile shows about 34,000 clones, around 90% of them singletons. The sequencing used PBMCs, collected from a glioma patient whose treatment included an IDH1 peptide vaccine. All receptors derive from a woman aged 40 to 49 with glioma.

The chain joins TRBV1 to TRBJ2-2. TRBV1 is shown as a pseudogene. There are 16 residues in the CDR3. The CDR3 DNA follows: TGCACCAGCAGCCAAGGCACCGGGACCGACGAAGGGGAGCTGTTTTTT. It translates to CTSSQGTGTDEGELFF.

CDR3 in amino acids: CASSTRVSNTGELFF. The CDR3 DNA sequence: TGTGCCAGCAGCACCCGGGTCTCGAACACCGGGGAGCTGTTTTTT. The rearrangement uses TRBV7-2 and TRBJ2-2, with D unresolved. This CDR3 is built from 15 residues. V lost 5 bases and J lost 0, with 10 bases in between. Germline lookup yields CDR1 SGHTA and CDR2 FQGNSA.

Only one count was recorded for this clone. The chain employs TRBV6-5 and TRBJ2-7; D unclear. CDR1 is MNHEY and CDR2 is SVGAGI in the germline V gene. This CDR3 is 11 amino acids long. V was cut by 5 bases and J by 4 bases, with 6 bases left in between. In DNA form, the CDR3 reads TGTGCCAGCAGTCTAGGGTACGAGCAGTACTTC. Translated: CASSLGYEQYF.

The rearrangement uses TRBV11-2 and TRBJ1-1, with D possibly TRBD1 on 6 matching bases. Germline V gene data show CDR1 as SGHAT and CDR2 as FQNNGV. V gave up 1 base and J gave up 1 base, with 10 bases separating them. The CDR3 is 15 amino acids. The CDR3: CASSLGGARNTEAFF. The CDR3 DNA follows: TGTGCCAGCAGCTTAGGGGGGGCTCGGAACACTGAAGCTTTCTTT.

V gene TRBV18 combines with J gene TRBJ2-7, with D possibly being TRBD2 (5 bases). The CDR3 is 12 residues long. From germline, CDR1 is KGHSH and CDR2 LQKENI. V lost 4 bases and J 4 bases, leaving 8 bases between the germline ends. The DNA for the CDR3 is TGTGCCAGCTCACAGGGCGGGTACGAGCAGTACTTC. Residues: CASSQGGYEQYF.

V gene TRBV6-5 combines with J gene TRBJ1-2, with D possibly TRBD1 on 6 matching bases. Trimming took off 7 bases at V and 0 bases at J, with 12 bases between the two ends. The germline CDR1 and CDR2 sequences are MNHEY and SVGAGI. The CDR3 totals 14 residues. This CDR3 is CASTRTATNYGYTF. Here the CDR3 DNA reads TGTGCCAGCACCAGGACAGCTACTAACTATGGCTACACCTTC.

This clone was counted a single time. The rearrangement uses TRBV15 and TRBJ2-7, with D possibly being TRBD1 (5 bases). Germline V CDR1 and CDR2: LNHNV, YYDKDF (reference sequence). The CDR3 is made up of 14 amino acids. The V and J ends lost 3 bases and 1 base respectively, with 10 bases between them. The CDR3 sequence: CATSSEGVSYEQYF. The CDR3, as DNA: TGTGCCACCAGCAGCGAAGGGGTATCCTACGAGCAGTACTTC.

The chain recombines TRBV6-1 with TRBJ2-7; 9 nucleotides align to TRBD1. The germline V gene encodes CDR1 MNHNS and CDR2 SASEGT. This CDR3 is 12 amino acids long. Losses at the gene ends were 8 bases for V and 2 bases for J; bases not matched to a gene: 1. CDR3 in DNA: TGTGCCAGCCGGGACAGGGCCTACGAGCAGTACTTC. Its translation is CASRDRAYEQYF.